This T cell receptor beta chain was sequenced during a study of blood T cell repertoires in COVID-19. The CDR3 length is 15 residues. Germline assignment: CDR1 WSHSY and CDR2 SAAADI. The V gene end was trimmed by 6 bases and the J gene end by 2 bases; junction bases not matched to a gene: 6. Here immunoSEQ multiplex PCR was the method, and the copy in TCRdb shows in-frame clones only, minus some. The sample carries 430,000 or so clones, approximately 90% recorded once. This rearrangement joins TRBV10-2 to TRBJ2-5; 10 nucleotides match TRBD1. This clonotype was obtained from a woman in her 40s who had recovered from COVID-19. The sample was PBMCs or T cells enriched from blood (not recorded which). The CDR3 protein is CASRDGTGVQETQYF. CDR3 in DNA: TGCGCCAGCAGGGACGGGACAGGGGTGCAAGAGACCCAGTACTTC.